These T cell receptor beta chains were read from a single sample in a study of PD-L1 blockade in urothelial cancer. The repertoire was sequenced with immunoSEQ multiplex PCR; TCRdb's copy has only in-frame clones and lacks some. The repertoire has some 48,000 clones, about four fifths of them found once; the top ten carry around 10%. Sequences were derived from PBMCs, sampled around atezolizumab (anti-PD-L1) treatment. Source of these receptors: a man between 65 and 85 years old with urothelial cancer. Both conserved end residues are part of each CDR3. Fields, in order: D gene, V gene, J gene, clone size, CDR3 DNA, CDR3 protein. D genes are given only for firm matches. Some rows have no size entry. The others give once, few or many, or a class for an expanded clone.

TRBD2,TRBV15,TRBJ2-1,once,TGTGCCACCAGCCGCGGGGGAGTAGCGGGAAGGGGTAATGAGCAGTTCTTC,CATSRGGVAGRGNEQFF
-,TRBV5-1,TRBJ1-2,-,TGCGCCAGCAGCTTGGGCGCCCCCGGGACACTATATGGCTACACCTTC,CASSLGAPGTLYGYTF
TRBD2,TRBV7-9,TRBJ2-5,-,TGTGCCAGCAGCGCCCCAGGGACTAGCGGGTGGGCCTCGGAGACCCAGTACTTC,CASSAPGTSGWASETQYF
-,TRBV6-5,TRBJ2-7,-,TGTGCCAGCAGCACAGGGATCTACGAGCAGTACTTC,CASSTGIYEQYF
TRBD1,TRBV27,TRBJ1-4,-,TGTGCCAGCAGTTTCCGACAGGGGATAACTAATGAAAAACTGTTTTTT,CASSFRQGITNEKLFF
-,TRBV28,TRBJ2-7,few,TGTGCCAGCAGCCGGACAAATACAGCCTACGAGCAGTACTTC,CASSRTNTAYEQYF
TRBD2,TRBV7-3,TRBJ2-1,-,TGTGCCAGCAGCCCGGGACTATCTTACAATGAGCAGTTCTTC,CASSPGLSYNEQFF
TRBD2,TRBV30,TRBJ2-1,-,TGTGCCTGGAAAGGGACTAGCGCCAACTACAATGAGCAGTTCTTC,CAWKGTSANYNEQFF
-,TRBV28,TRBJ2-3,-,TGTGCCAGCAGTTCCACAGGGCCAGATACGCAGTATTTT,CASSSTGPDTQYF
-,TRBV7-7,TRBJ2-1,-,TGTGCTAGCAGCTTAGCTACCTACAATGAGCAGTTCTTC,CASSLATYNEQFF
TRBD1,TRBV19,TRBJ2-1,-,TGTGCCAGTAGTCCCAGGACAGGGGAGTCGGTTTACAATGAGCAGTTCTTC,CASSPRTGESVYNEQFF
TRBD1,TRBV6-1,TRBJ2-2,-,TGTGCCAGCAGTCCGACAGGGGATGCCGGGGAGCTGTTTTTT,CASSPTGDAGELFF
TRBD1,TRBV6-6,TRBJ2-2,-,TGTGCCAGCCAGACCGGGACAGGGGACACCGGGGAGCTGTTTTTT,CASQTGTGDTGELFF
-,TRBV7-2,TRBJ1-2,-,TGTGCCAGCAGCTTAGCGAGGGGGTATGGCTACACCTTC,CASSLARGYGYTF
-,TRBV21-1,TRBJ2-7,few,TGTGCCAGCAGTCGCCCGAAGGGGCAAGGGGATACCTACGAGCAGTACTTC,CASSRPKGQGDTYEQYF
-,TRBV5-1,TRBJ2-1,-,TGCGCCAGCAGCTTGGGAGGGATTTCCTACAATGAGCAGTTCTTC,CASSLGGISYNEQFF
TRBD1,TRBV11-2,TRBJ2-2,-,TGTGCCAGCAGCTTGTCCGGGACAGGGGGAACCGGGGAGCTGTTTTTT,CASSLSGTGGTGELFF
-,TRBV7-9,TRBJ2-2,-,TGTGCCAGCAGCAGACAGTCGAACACCGGGGAGCTGTTTTTT,CASSRQSNTGELFF
TRBD1,TRBV6-1,TRBJ1-4,-,TGTGCCACCCGGACAGGGGGCGTTGAAAAACTGTTTTTT,CATRTGGVEKLFF
-,TRBV2,TRBJ1-2,-,TGTGCCAGCAACCGACAGGTCTATGGCTACACCTTC,CASNRQVYGYTF
-,TRBV30,TRBJ1-1,-,TGTGCCTGGAGAATTGGGGGAGGCGGCACTGAAGCTTTCTTT,CAWRIGGGGTEAFF
TRBD2,TRBV11-2,TRBJ2-3,-,TGTGCCAGCAGCTCACTCCTAGCGGGAGGGCCGGTTGGCACAGATACGCAGTATTTT,CASSSLLAGGPVGTDTQYF
TRBD1,TRBV25-1,TRBJ2-5,-,TGTGCCAGCAATCGGGACAGCCCCACCGAAGAGACCCAGTACTTC,CASNRDSPTEETQYF
TRBD2,TRBV30,TRBJ2-1,-,TGTGCCTGGAGTGGACTGACAGGGGTGACTAGCGGGAGGCTCAAGCAGTTCTTC,CAWSGLTGVTSGRLKQFF
-,TRBV7-9,TRBJ2-1,-,TGTGCCAGCAGCTTACGGGCAGGGGGAGCGGGCACGTCCTACAATGAGCAGTTCTTC,CASSLRAGGAGTSYNEQFF
-,TRBV5-1,TRBJ2-1,-,TGCGCCAGCAGCTTATTACTAGCAGACAATGAGCAGTTCTTC,CASSLLLADNEQFF
TRBD1,TRBV29-1,TRBJ2-7,-,TGCAGCGGGGCCCGGGACAGGCCTCCCTACGAGCAGTACTTC,CSGARDRPPYEQYF
TRBD1,TRBV19,TRBJ2-7,-,TGTGCCAGTAGTACGGGACAGGGAAAACTCTCCTACGAGCAGTACTTC,CASSTGQGKLSYEQYF
-,TRBV19,TRBJ1-5,-,TGTGCCAGTAGTCCCACAGGATACAATCAGCCCCAGCATTTT,CASSPTGYNQPQHF
-,TRBV10-3,TRBJ2-5,few,TGTGCCATCAGTGAGTCTCGGTCCCAGGGAGAGACCCAGTACTTC,CAISESRSQGETQYF
TRBD1,TRBV7-6,TRBJ2-5,once,TGTGCCAGCAGCTTCGACAGGGAAACCCAAGAGACCCAGTACTTC,CASSFDRETQETQYF
-,TRBV28,TRBJ2-5,-,TGTGCCAGCAGCCAACAGCCGGAGACCCAGTACTTC,CASSQQPETQYF
TRBD2,TRBV25-1,TRBJ2-7,-,TGTGCCAGCAGTGGCCAGCGGGAGATATACGAGCAGTACTTC,CASSGQREIYEQYF
-,TRBV27,TRBJ2-7,-,TGTGCCAGCAGTCAACGAGAGGGTTACGAGCAGTACTTC,CASSQREGYEQYF
TRBD1,TRBV5-4,TRBJ2-3,-,TGTGCCAGCAGCGTGGACAGGGGGGGGGCAGATACGCAGTATTTT,CASSVDRGGADTQYF
TRBD1,TRBV6-1,TRBJ2-7,once,TGTGCCAGCAGCGCTCGGGACAGCCTATCCTACGAGCAGTACTTC,CASSARDSLSYEQYF
TRBD1,TRBV18,TRBJ1-1,-,TGTGCCAGCTCACCACCGGGACAGCCAAAAGTCTACTCTGAAGCTTTCTTT,CASSPPGQPKVYSEAFF
TRBD1,TRBV6-5,TRBJ2-5,-,TGTGCCAGCAGTTACTCAGGACAGGGAGAGACCCAGTACTTC,CASSYSGQGETQYF
TRBD2,TRBV28,TRBJ2-7,-,TGTGCCAGCAAGCACCTAGCGGGCTCCTACGAGCAGTACTTC,CASKHLAGSYEQYF
-,TRBV2,TRBJ2-7,-,TGTGCCAGCAGTGCAGTCCCCTACGAGCAGTACTTC,CASSAVPYEQYF
-,TRBV5-5,TRBJ1-3,-,TGTGCCAGCAGTCTTTCAGGGGCTGGAAACACCATATATTTT,CASSLSGAGNTIYF
TRBD2,TRBV28,TRBJ2-5,-,TGTGCCAGCAGGGTAGCGGGAGAGGGGGAGACCCAGTACTTC,CASRVAGEGETQYF
TRBD2,TRBV7-2,TRBJ2-5,-,TGTGCCAGCAGCCCCTTGGGAGTAGCGGGACAAGAGACCCAGTACTTC,CASSPLGVAGQETQYF
-,TRBV11-2,TRBJ1-3,many,TGTGCCAGCAGCCGCATCGTCGTGGGGAGCTCTGGAAACACCATATATTTT,CASSRIVVGSSGNTIYF
-,TRBV29-1,TRBJ2-5,-,TGCAGCGTTAACAGGGGGGGAGGGGAGACCCAGTACTTC,CSVNRGGGETQYF
TRBD1,TRBV2,TRBJ1-5,-,TGTGCCAGCCAACAGGGGACTGGCAATCAGCCCCAGCATTTT,CASQQGTGNQPQHF
-,TRBV25-1,TRBJ1-3,-,TGTGCCAGCAAGGGGTCAACTGGAAACACCATATATTTT,CASKGSTGNTIYF
-,TRBV5-1,TRBJ1-3,once,TGCGCCAGCAGCTTCACAGGGCTTTCTGGAAACACCATATATTTT,CASSFTGLSGNTIYF
-,TRBV11-3,TRBJ1-2,-,TGTGCCAGCTTTCGCAGTAACTATGGCTACACCTTC,CASFRSNYGYTF
-,TRBV28,TRBJ2-7,-,TGTGCCAGCAGTTTAATGGGAGGCCCCAGCTCCTACGAGCAGTACTTC,CASSLMGGPSSYEQYF
-,TRBV11-2,TRBJ2-1,-,TGTGCCAGCAGCTTCACGGGATACAATGAGCAGTTCTTC,CASSFTGYNEQFF
TRBD1,TRBV5-1,TRBJ1-1,-,TGCGCCAGCAGCCAACAGGGGTTGAACACTGAAGCTTTCTTT,CASSQQGLNTEAFF
TRBD2,TRBV7-8,TRBJ2-3,-,TGTGCCAGCAGCTTAGCCAGCGGGAGTGTGACAGATACGCAGTATTTT,CASSLASGSVTDTQYF
-,TRBV5-1,TRBJ2-3,-,TGCGCCAGCAGCTTGGGCAGGGCTTCTAGCACAGATACGCAGTATTTT,CASSLGRASSTDTQYF
-,TRBV28,TRBJ1-2,-,TGTGCCAGCAGTTTAGGGGGACTCCCATCCAGCTATGGCTACACCTTC,CASSLGGLPSSYGYTF